The 22 T cell receptor beta chains below were found in one sample sequenced in a study of radiation and T cells in renal cell carcinoma (TCRdb year 2020). Receptors were amplified or captured by the immunoSEQ multiplex PCR assay. TCRdb carries this immuneACCESS record with in-frame sequences only. Its versions omit some clonotypes, under half of them owing to an unresolved V gene in the studies checked, with the rest unexplained. Recorded for this sample are approximately 70,000 clones; 70% to 80% of them occurred a single time. The ten top clones hold 6.5% to 7.5% of the sample. In the paper's terms, the time point label means: blood 4 weeks post-SBRT, at nephrectomy. Sample treatment or condition, as interpreted from the label and publication: 15 Gy SBRT to primary tumor, nephrectomy 4 weeks later. The sequences come from blood, collected from a patient whose treatment included radiotherapy and nephrectomy. The receptors were gathered from a man aged 55 to 69 with renal cell carcinoma.

The chain employs TRBV30 and TRBJ1-4; the D is unclear. Germline-derived CDR1 and CDR2 are GTSNPN and SVGIG (reference sequence). The CDR3 extends over 16 amino acids. The germline V and J ends were trimmed by 0 bases and 0 bases, with 11 bases remaining between them. The CDR3 sequence is CAWSVELGSTNEKLFF. Here the CDR3 DNA reads TGTGCCTGGAGTGTCGAACTTGGGTCAACTAATGAAAAACTGTTTTTT.

The chain joins TRBV29-1 to TRBJ1-1; D unresolved. Trimming took off 5 bases at V and 3 bases at J, with 16 bases between the two ends. Germline loops: CDR1 SQVTM, CDR2 ANQGSEA. The CDR3 runs to 14 residues. Written as DNA, the CDR3 is TGCAGCGTTAACCCTTGGGAGCTGGACACTGAAGCTTTCTTT. This translates into CSVNPWELDTEAFF.

The chain links TRBV29-1 to TRBJ2-4, with D possibly being TRBD1 (6 bases). Deletions cut 4 bases from V and 5 bases from J, with 12 bases between. This CDR3 has 13 amino acids. The germline V gene encodes CDR1 SQVTM and CDR2 ANQGSEA. The CDR3, as DNA: TGCAGCGTTGCCCTAAGACAGGAAAACATTCAGTACTTC. Translating gives CSVALRQENIQYF.

The rearrangement uses TRBV27 and TRBJ2-7, with TRBD1 as a possible D gene (5 bases). Germline CDR1 reads MNHEY; CDR2 reads SMNVEV (reference sequence). The CDR3 runs to 14 residues. The V gene lost 5 bases and the J gene lost 6 bases, with 17 bases spanning the gap. In nucleotides, the CDR3 is TGTGCCAGCAGTGAGGCAGGGCGCTCCGCCGAGCAGTACTTC. Translating it yields CASSEAGRSAEQYF.

This chain joins TRBV19 and TRBJ1-2, with TRBD1 as a possible D gene (5 bases). The CDR3 runs 15 residues. V was clipped by 3 bases and J by 4 bases, with 15 bases between them. CDR1 LNHDA and CDR2 SQIVND come from the germline V gene (reference sequence). The CDR3 DNA is TGTGCCAGTAGTATTAGGGCGGGGGTCGTCTATGGCTACACCTTC. Protein sequence: CASSIRAGVVYGYTF. The variable domain in full, completed from reference TRBV19 and TRBJ1-2, reads DGGITQSPKYLFRKEGQNVTLSCEQNLNHDAMYWYRQDPGQGLRLIYYSQIVNDFQKGDIAEGYSVSREKKESFPLTVTSAQKNPTAFYLCASSIRAGVVYGYTFGSGTRLTVV.

The J gene is TRBJ2-7, the V gene TRBV6-5, with D tentatively TRBD1 (5 bases). V lost 0 bases and J 11 bases, leaving 20 bases between the germline ends. CDR1 and CDR2 from the germline V gene are MNHEY and SVGAGI. The length of the CDR3 is 15 residues. The CDR3 region has the DNA TGTGCCAGCAGTTACTCGAGTAGCAGGGAAGATCGGGAGTACTTC. Its protein product is CASSYSSSREDREYF.

The chain recombines TRBV25-1 with TRBJ1-2, with 8 nucleotides matching TRBD1. Unmatched junction bases numbered 14, after V lost 6 bases and J lost 2 bases. The CDR3 is 17 residues long. CDR1 is MGHDK and CDR2 is SYGVNS in the germline V gene. The CDR3 bases are TGTGCCAGCAGCCAACATTCCGGGACAGGACTAAACTATGGCTACACCTTC. Amino acids: CASSQHSGTGLNYGYTF.

The genes are TRBV5-4 and TRBJ2-7; 8 positions agree with TRBD2. CDR3 size: 16 residues. Germline V CDR1 and CDR2: SGHNT, YYREEE (reference sequence). V lost 0 bases and J lost 6; bases outside the gene matches: 11. CDR3 DNA: TGTGCCAGCAGCTTGGCCAGCGGGGGCCCCTCTCGCGAGCAGTACTTC. Protein sequence: CASSLASGGPSREQYF.

There are a few counts of this clone. This chain links TRBV2 with TRBJ1-1; TRBD1 might be the D (5 bases). CDR1 is SNHLY, CDR2 FYNNEI, per germline. V was clipped by 6 bases and J by 5 bases, with 13 bases between them. The CDR3 is 13 residues long. In DNA form, the CDR3 reads TGTGCCAGCAGGGGGGAAGGGAGTACTGAAGCTTTCTTT. Translating it yields CASRGEGSTEAFF.

CDR3 DNA: TGTGCCAGCAGCTTGAAACTAGCGGGGGGTAGCACAGATACGCAGTATTTT. It is translated as CASSLKLAGGSTDTQYF. This chain uses TRBV5-4 with TRBJ2-3, with 12 bases matching TRBD2. The V segment lost 1 base and the J segment 0 bases; nucleotides outside the gene matches: 3. Germline loops: CDR1 SGHNT, CDR2 YYREEE (reference sequence). This CDR3 has 17 amino acids.

The chain carries TRBV6-1 and TRBJ2-1; D is perhaps TRBD1 or TRBD2 (5 bases each). Trimming shortened V by 2 bases and J by 8 bases, and 16 bases separated the two germline ends. This CDR3 contains 15 residues. Germline-derived CDR1 and CDR2 are MNHNS and SASEGT. The CDR3 spells CASSEWDDPIYEQFF. DNA for the CDR3: TGTGCCAGCAGTGAATGGGACGACCCGATCTATGAGCAGTTCTTC.

The chain combines TRBV6-5 with TRBJ1-2; 7 positions match TRBD1. J gave up 4 bases and V 5 bases, and 4 bases lay outside the gene matches. From germline, CDR1 is MNHEY and CDR2 SVGAGI. The CDR3 loop spans 13 amino acids. CDR3 DNA sequence: TGTGCCAGCAGTGCCGGGACAGTCTATGGCTACACCTTC. Its translation is CASSAGTVYGYTF.

This chain links TRBV15 with TRBJ2-6, with D perhaps TRBD1 or TRBD2 (5 bases each). This CDR3 has 17 amino acids. With 7 bases removed from V and 0 bases from J, the gap between germline ends came to 16 bases. Germline V gives CDR1 LNHNV, CDR2 YYDKDF (reference sequence). This chain's CDR3 is CATMTTLGVSGANVLTF. CDR3 bases: TGTGCCACCATGACCACCTTGGGGGTCTCTGGGGCCAACGTCCTGACTTTC.

The chain uses TRBV2 and TRBJ1-1; 7 bases agree with TRBD1. With 6 bases clipped from V and 4 bases from J, the junction kept 8 bases outside the gene matches. Looked up from germline, CDR1 is SNHLY and CDR2 is FYNNEI. The CDR3 totals 14 residues. CDR3 residues: CASSIDRVGTEAFF. The CDR3 nucleotides are TGTGCCAGCAGCATAGACAGGGTGGGCACTGAAGCTTTCTTT.

The V gene is TRBV29-1, the J gene TRBJ2-1, with 8 bases matching TRBD2. Germline V CDR1 and CDR2: SQVTM, ANQGSEA. The CDR3 has 15 residues. V lost 0 bases to trimming and J lost 7 bases; unmatched junction nucleotides: 8. CDR3 sequence (DNA): TGCAGCGTTGAAGATCTCTTGCGGGGGGCAAATGAGCAGTTCTTC. It translates to CSVEDLLRGANEQFF.

The V gene is TRBV11-3, the J gene TRBJ1-3, with D unresolved. This CDR3 is built from 12 residues. Germline-derived CDR1 and CDR2 are SGHNT and YENEEA. V shed 5 bases and J shed 3 bases, with 5 bases lying between them. The CDR3 DNA is TGTGCCAGCAGCCTCAATGGAAACACCATATATTTT. Protein sequence: CASSLNGNTIYF. Full variable domain (rest looked up from reference TRBV11-3 and TRBJ1-3): EAGVVQSPRYKIIEKKQPVAFWCNPISGHNTLYWYLQNLGQGPELLIRYENEEAVDDSQLPKDRFSAERLKGVDSTLKIQPAELGDSAVYLCASSLNGNTIYFGEGSWLTVV.

The count of this clone is one. This chain connects TRBV6-1 to TRBJ2-7, with 9 bases fitting TRBD2. Germline-derived CDR1 and CDR2 are MNHNS and SASEGT. Trimming cost V 6 bases and J 3 bases; bases outside gene matches: 9. The CDR3 runs 15 residues. This CDR3 reads CASSLTSGLNYEQYV. The DNA of the CDR3 is TGTGCCAGCAGCCTGACTAGCGGATTGAACTACGAGCAGTACGTC.

This clone was observed at least ten times. This chain joins TRBV4-2 and TRBJ2-3; TRBD2 aligns across 12 bases. Germline V gene sequence: CDR1 LGHNA, CDR2 YNFKEQ. The V and J ends lost 1 base and 6 bases, in that order; junction bases with no gene match: 8. CDR3 size: 17 residues. The CDR3 bases are TGTGCCAGCAGCCAAGCCGGACTAGCGGGATTGGCGGATACGCAGTATTTT. It yields the protein CASSQAGLAGLADTQYF.

This chain connects TRBV7-8 to TRBJ2-6; 10 positions agree with TRBD1. V was clipped by 6 bases and J by 2 bases; unmatched bases: 7. Germline CDR1 reads SGHVS; CDR2 reads FQNEAQ. The CDR3 has 17 amino acids. Here the CDR3 reads CASSIGQGVTGANVLTF. The CDR3 DNA is TGTGCCAGCAGTATAGGACAGGGGGTCACTGGGGCCAACGTCCTGACTTTC.

The chain links TRBV7-9 to TRBJ2-7, with D possibly matching TRBD2 (6 bases). CDR3 length equals 11 residues. The germline CDR1 and CDR2 sequences are SEHNR and FQNEAQ (reference sequence). Trimming cost V 3 bases and J 9 bases, with 9 bases left between them. The CDR3: CASSLEGVQYF. As DNA, the CDR3 is TGTGCCAGCAGCTTGGAGGGTGTGCAGTACTTC.

This rearrangement joins TRBV6-6 to TRBJ2-3; D is unresolved. CDR3 length equals 11 residues. The V and J ends lost 2 bases and 4 bases respectively, with 1 base between them. Germline lookup yields CDR1 MNHNY and CDR2 SVGAGI (reference sequence). CDR3 in DNA: TGTGCCAGCAGTTACGCAGATACGCAGTATTTT. Protein: CASSYADTQYF.

This clone showed up just a few times. The chain employs TRBV9 and TRBJ2-5; 10 nucleotides line up with TRBD1. The V segment lost 3 bases and the J segment 5 bases; nucleotides outside the gene matches: 16. The CDR3 covers 18 residues. Germline loops: CDR1 SGDLS, CDR2 YYNGEE. The CDR3 loop reads CASSEGGRTGGERETQYF. CDR3 nucleotides: TGTGCCAGCAGCGAGGGAGGTAGGACAGGGGGGGAACGGGAGACCCAGTACTTC.